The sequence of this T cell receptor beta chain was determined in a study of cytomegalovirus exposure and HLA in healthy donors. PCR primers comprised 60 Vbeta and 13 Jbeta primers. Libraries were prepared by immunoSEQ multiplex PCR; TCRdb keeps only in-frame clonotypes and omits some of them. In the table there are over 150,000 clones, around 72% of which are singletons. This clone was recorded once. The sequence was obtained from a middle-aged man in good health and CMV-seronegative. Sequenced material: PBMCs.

CDR3 sequence reads: CASSYQTNYGYTF. The CDR3 DNA reads TGTGCCAGCAGTTATCAAACTAACTATGGCTACACCTTC. This sequence joins TRBV6-5 and TRBJ1-2; D call uncertain. Per germline, CDR1 MNHEY and CDR2 SVGAGI. The CDR3 spans 13 residues. V was cut by 3 bases and J by 0 bases, with 5 bases left in between.